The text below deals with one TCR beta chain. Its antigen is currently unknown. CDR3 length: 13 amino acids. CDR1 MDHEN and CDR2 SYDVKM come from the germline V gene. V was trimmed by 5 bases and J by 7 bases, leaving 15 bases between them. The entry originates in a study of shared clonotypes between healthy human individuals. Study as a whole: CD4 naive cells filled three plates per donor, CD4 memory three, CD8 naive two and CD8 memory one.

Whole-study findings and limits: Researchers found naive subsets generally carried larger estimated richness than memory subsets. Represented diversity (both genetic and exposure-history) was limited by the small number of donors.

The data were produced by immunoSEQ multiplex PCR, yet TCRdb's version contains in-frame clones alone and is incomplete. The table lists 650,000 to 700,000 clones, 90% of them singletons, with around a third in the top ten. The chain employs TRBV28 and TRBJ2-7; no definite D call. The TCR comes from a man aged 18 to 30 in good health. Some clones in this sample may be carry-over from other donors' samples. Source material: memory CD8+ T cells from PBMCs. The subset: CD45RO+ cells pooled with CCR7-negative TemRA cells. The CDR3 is CASSIGRVGEQYF. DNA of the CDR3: TGTGCCAGCAGTATCGGTCGGGTGGGGGAGCAGTACTTC. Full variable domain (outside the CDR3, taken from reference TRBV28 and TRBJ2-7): DVKVTQSSRYLVKRTGEKVFLECVQDMDHENMFWYRQDPGLGLRLIYFSYDVKMKEKGDIPEGYSVSREKKERFSLILESASTNQTSMYLCASSIGRVGEQYFGPGTRLTVT.